Listed below are T cell receptor beta chains from one sample, sequenced in a study of cytomegalovirus exposure and HLA in healthy donors. The data were produced by immunoSEQ multiplex PCR, yet TCRdb's version contains in-frame clones alone and is incomplete. The sample has approximately 130,000 clones. Source material: PBMCs. Receptor source: a woman aged 55-70 years in good health and CMV-seronegative. The CDR3 runs from the conserved cysteine through the conserved F or W. A D gene is named only where the DNA matches it firmly.

TRBJ1-4 TRBV28 NA TGTGCCAGCACCCCCGGAGGAGGGAGCGGAGAAAAACTGTTTTTT CASTPGGGSGEKLFF
TRBJ1-2 TRBV7-9 TRBD1 TGTGCCAGCAGCTTAGCTTACCGGGACAGGGGGGATAACTATGGCTACACCTTC CASSLAYRDRGDNYGYTF
TRBJ2-7 TRBV18 TRBD1 TGTGCCAGCTCACCACCCGGACAGGGGGCGGGGGAGCAGTACTTC CASSPPGQGAGEQYF
TRBJ2-4 TRBV5-6 NA TGTGCCAGCAGCTTCGACCCGCCCACAGGGCCCAAAAACATTCAGTACTTC CASSFDPPTGPKNIQYF
TRBJ2-5 TRBV7-9 TRBD2 TGTGCCAGCAGCCCTAGCGGGGCCTGGGGAGAGACCCAGTACTTC CASSPSGAWGETQYF
TRBJ2-2 TRBV30 NA TGTGCCTGGAGTGTTCTGGGCCTGTCAAACACCGGGGAGCTGTTTTTT CAWSVLGLSNTGELFF
TRBJ2-1 TRBV29-1 TRBD2 TGCAGCGTTGTAGCGGGAGTTTACAATGAGCAGTTCTTC CSVVAGVYNEQFF
TRBJ2-3 TRBV5-1 TRBD2 TGCGCCAGCCGAGATGGGACTAGAGGCGTCACAGATACGCAGTATTTT CASRDGTRGVTDTQYF
TRBJ2-1 TRBV7-2 TRBD2 TGTGCCAGCAGCTTACCCCAGCGGGGTTACAATGAGCAGTTCTTC CASSLPQRGYNEQFF
TRBJ1-3 TRBV4-1 TRBD1 TGCGCCAGCAGATTGACAGGGACTGGAAACACCATATATTTT CASRLTGTGNTIYF
TRBJ2-7 TRBV7-9 TRBD2 TGTGCCAGCAGCTCCGGGGGAGGGAGGGCCTACGAGCAGTACTTC CASSSGGGRAYEQYF
TRBJ2-7 TRBV9 NA TGTGCCAGCAGCGCACCTTCCAGGGACGAGCAGTACTTC CASSAPSRDEQYF
TRBJ1-1 TRBV5-1 TRBD1 TGCGCCAGCAGCTTGTGGACAGGAATCATGAACACTGAAGCTTTCTTT CASSLWTGIMNTEAFF
TRBJ2-7 TRBV5-4 NA TGTGCCAGCAGCTTGGTGGGCAGGGAGGACGAGCAGTACTTC CASSLVGREDEQYF
TRBJ1-5 TRBV19 NA TGTGCCTGCTCTTGGAGGGGAATAGATCAGCCCCAGCATTTT CACSWRGIDQPQHF
TRBJ1-6 TRBV27 NA TGTGCCAGCAGTATCGGACAGACGACCTATAATTCACCCCTCCACTTT CASSIGQTTYNSPLHF
TRBJ2-5 TRBV6-1 TRBD2 TGTGCCAGCAGTAGAAGGACTAGCGCGACAGAGACCCAGTACTTC CASSRRTSATETQYF
TRBJ2-1 TRBV4-1 NA TGCGCCAGCAGCCAAGCTAGCGCGACCTACAATGAGCAGTTCTTC CASSQASATYNEQFF
TRBJ2-2 TRBV5-1 TRBD2 TGCGCCAGCAGCTTAGCGGGGTACACCGGGGAGCTGTTTTTT CASSLAGYTGELFF
TRBJ2-7 TRBV19 NA TGTGCCAGTAGTATCGGTCTGGGGCCGTACGAGCAGTACTTC CASSIGLGPYEQYF
TRBJ2-5 TRBV5-1 TRBD2 TGCGCCAGCAGCTTGGCCCCAGTAGCTCGGGGGGGCCGCGGGGAGACCCAGTACTTC CASSLAPVARGGRGETQYF
TRBJ2-5 TRBV6-1 TRBD1 TGTGCCACAAGGGACAGGGGCCAGGTAGTGCACTTC CATRDRGQVVHF
TRBJ2-7 TRBV1 NA TGCACCAGCAGCCAAGTGCTAGCGGAGGTCTCCGAGCAGTACTTC CTSSQVLAEVSEQYF
TRBJ1-6 TRBV6-5 NA TGTGCCAGCAGTTACTACTCAGGGGTTAATTCACCCCTCCACTTT CASSYYSGVNSPLHF
TRBJ2-3 TRBV7-2 TRBD2 TGTGCCAGCAGCGCGCGACTAGCGGGAAACACAGATACGCAGTATTTT CASSARLAGNTDTQYF
TRBJ2-3 TRBV5-1 NA TGCGCCAGCAGCTTAGGCGGGTCCAACACAGATACGCAGTATTTT CASSLGGSNTDTQYF
TRBJ2-7 TRBV20-1 NA TGCAGTGCTAGGTCGGGCTACGAGCAGTACTTC CSARSGYEQYF
TRBJ1-4 TRBV6-1 TRBD1 TGTGCCAGCAGGCAAGGACAGGGGCTAGAAAAACTGTTTTTT CASRQGQGLEKLFF
TRBJ2-1 TRBV2 NA NA CASSVAGGSVLFF
TRBJ1-2 TRBV10-3 NA TGTGCCATCAGTGGGAAGAAGACAGCCTCGAACTATGGCTACACCTTC CAISGKKTASNYGYTF
TRBJ1-4 TRBV5-1 NA TGCGCCAGCAGCTTGGACTCCCGGGACAATAAACTGTTTTTT CASSLDSRDNKLFF
TRBJ2-7 TRBV28 TRBD1 TGTGCCAGCATGGGGGCAGGGGGAGACCGTTACGAGCAGTACTTC CASMGAGGDRYEQYF
TRBJ1-1 TRBV5-1 TRBD1 TGCGCCAGCAGAGATACGGGACAGGGAGGCAACACTGAAGCTTTCTTT CASRDTGQGGNTEAFF
TRBJ2-2 TRBV9 TRBD2 TGTGCCAGCAGCGTAGCTAGCGGCAGGGCATTCGGGGAGCTGTTTTTT CASSVASGRAFGELFF
TRBJ2-1 TRBV7-3 TRBD2 TGTGCCAGCAGCTTAATAGCGGGAAGGCATGGTGAGCAGTTCTTC CASSLIAGRHGEQFF
TRBJ2-3 TRBV18 TRBD2 TGTGCCAGCTCACCCAGACTAGCGGAGAGCACAGATACGCAGTATTTT CASSPRLAESTDTQYF
TRBJ1-1 TRBV7-9 NA TGTGCCAGCAGCCCCGGGGAGGGGCGGAGCACTGAAGCTTTCTTT CASSPGEGRSTEAFF
TRBJ2-7 TRBV5-1 NA TGCGCCAGCAGCTTCGGGGACGAGCAGTACTTC CASSFGDEQYF
TRBJ2-1 TRBV4-1 NA TGCGCCAGCAGCCAAGCGGGACAAGGGGGTTATAATGAGCAGTTCTTC CASSQAGQGGYNEQFF
TRBJ1-1 TRBV7-9 NA TGTGCCAGCAGCCCCGGGAAAATGAACACTGAAGCTTTCTTT CASSPGKMNTEAFF
TRBJ2-4 TRBV11-2 NA TGTGCCAGCAGCTTAGGGCAGGGGTTTGACATTCAGTACTTC CASSLGQGFDIQYF
TRBJ2-7 TRBV19 NA TGTGCCAGTAGTGTAACAGGGACCTACGAGCAGTACTTC CASSVTGTYEQYF